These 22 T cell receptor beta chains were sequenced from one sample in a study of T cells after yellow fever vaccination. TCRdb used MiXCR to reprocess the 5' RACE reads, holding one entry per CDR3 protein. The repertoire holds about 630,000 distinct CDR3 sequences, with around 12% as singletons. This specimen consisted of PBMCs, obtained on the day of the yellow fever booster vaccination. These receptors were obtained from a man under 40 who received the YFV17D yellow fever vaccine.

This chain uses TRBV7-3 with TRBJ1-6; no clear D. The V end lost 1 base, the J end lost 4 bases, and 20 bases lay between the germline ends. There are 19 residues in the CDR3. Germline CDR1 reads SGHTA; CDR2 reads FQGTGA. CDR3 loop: CASSLSPVRQQTYNSPLHF. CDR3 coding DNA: TGTGCCAGCAGCTTAAGTCCGGTGAGGCAGCAGACTTATAATTCACCCCTCCACTTT.

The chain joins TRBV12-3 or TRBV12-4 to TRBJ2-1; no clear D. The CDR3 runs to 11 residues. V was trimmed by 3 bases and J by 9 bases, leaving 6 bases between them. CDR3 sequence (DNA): TGTGCCAGCAGTTTTTTCCCTGAGCAGTTCTTC. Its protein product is CASSFFPEQFF.

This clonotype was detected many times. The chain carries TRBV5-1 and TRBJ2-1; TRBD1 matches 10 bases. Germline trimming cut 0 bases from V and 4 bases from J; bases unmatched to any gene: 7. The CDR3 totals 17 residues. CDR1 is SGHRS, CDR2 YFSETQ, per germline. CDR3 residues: CASSLAWTGGRYNEQFF. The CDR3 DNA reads TGCGCCAGCAGCTTGGCCTGGACAGGGGGAAGATACAATGAGCAGTTCTTC.

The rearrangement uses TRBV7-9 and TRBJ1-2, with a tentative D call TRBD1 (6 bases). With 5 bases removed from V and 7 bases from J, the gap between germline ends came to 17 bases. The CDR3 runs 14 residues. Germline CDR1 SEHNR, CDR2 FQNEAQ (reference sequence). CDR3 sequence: CASSHSDRNAGYTF. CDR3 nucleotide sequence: TGTGCCAGCAGCCACTCTGACAGGAATGCTGGCTACACCTTC. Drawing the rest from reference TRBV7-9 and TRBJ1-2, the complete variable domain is DTGVSQNPRHKITKRGQNVTFRCDPISEHNRLYWYRQTLGQGPEFLTYFQNEAQLEKSRLLSDRFSAERPKGSFSTLEIQRTEQGDSAMYLCASSHSDRNAGYTFGSGTRLTVV.

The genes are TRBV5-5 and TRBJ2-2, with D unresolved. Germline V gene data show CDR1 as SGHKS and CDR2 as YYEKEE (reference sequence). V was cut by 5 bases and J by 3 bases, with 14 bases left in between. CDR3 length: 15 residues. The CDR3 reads CASRRTNGYTGELFF. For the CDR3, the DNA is TGTGCCAGCAGGCGAACCAACGGTTACACCGGGGAGCTGTTTTTT.

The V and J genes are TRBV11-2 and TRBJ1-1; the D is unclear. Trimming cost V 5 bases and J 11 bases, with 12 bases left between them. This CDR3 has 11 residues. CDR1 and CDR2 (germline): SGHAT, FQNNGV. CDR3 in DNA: TGTGCCAGCAGCCCAGTGAGGGCGGCTTTCTTT. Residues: CASSPVRAAFF. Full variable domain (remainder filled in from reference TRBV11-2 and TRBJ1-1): EAGVAQSPRYKIIEKRQSVAFWCNPISGHATLYWYQQILGQGPKLLIQFQNNGVVDDSQLPKDRFSAERLKGVDSTLKIQPAKLEDSAVYLCASSPVRAAFFGQGTRLTVV.

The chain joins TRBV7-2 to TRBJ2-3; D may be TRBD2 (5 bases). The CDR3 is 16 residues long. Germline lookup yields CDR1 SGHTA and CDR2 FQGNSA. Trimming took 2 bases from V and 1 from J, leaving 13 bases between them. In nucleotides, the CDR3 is TGTGCCAGCAGCTTATATTGGGGAGAGGGCACAGATACGCAGTATTTT. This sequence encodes CASSLYWGEGTDTQYF.

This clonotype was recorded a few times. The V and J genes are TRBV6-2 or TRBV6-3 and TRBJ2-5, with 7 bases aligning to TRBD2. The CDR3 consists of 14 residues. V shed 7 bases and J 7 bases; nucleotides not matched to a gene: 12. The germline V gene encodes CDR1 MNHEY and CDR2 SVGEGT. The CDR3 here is CASISGGLMWTQYF. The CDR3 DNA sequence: TGTGCCAGCATCTCGGGAGGATTAATGTGGACCCAGTACTTC.

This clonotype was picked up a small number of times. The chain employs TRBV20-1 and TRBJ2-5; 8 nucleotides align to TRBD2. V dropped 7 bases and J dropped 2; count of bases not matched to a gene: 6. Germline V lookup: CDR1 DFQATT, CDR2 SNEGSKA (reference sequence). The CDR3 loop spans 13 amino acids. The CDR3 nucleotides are TGCAGTGGAACTAGCGGAGTACAAGAGACCCAGTACTTC. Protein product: CSGTSGVQETQYF.

The CDR3 bases are TGCAGTGCTAGGCCAGCGGACAGGGTAAATGAGCAGTTCTTC. It encodes CSARPADRVNEQFF. The gene calls are TRBV20-1 and TRBJ2-1; 8 nucleotides align to TRBD1. The CDR3 runs to 14 residues. The trim removed 3 bases at V and 7 bases at J, leaving 8 bases unmatched. Germline V gene sequence: CDR1 DFQATT, CDR2 SNEGSKA (reference sequence).

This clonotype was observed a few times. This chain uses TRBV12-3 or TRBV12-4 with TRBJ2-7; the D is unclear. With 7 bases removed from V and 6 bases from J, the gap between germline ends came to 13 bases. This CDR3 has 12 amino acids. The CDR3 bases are TGTGCCAGCAAAGGGTGGGTCGGCGAGCAGTACTTC. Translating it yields CASKGWVGEQYF.

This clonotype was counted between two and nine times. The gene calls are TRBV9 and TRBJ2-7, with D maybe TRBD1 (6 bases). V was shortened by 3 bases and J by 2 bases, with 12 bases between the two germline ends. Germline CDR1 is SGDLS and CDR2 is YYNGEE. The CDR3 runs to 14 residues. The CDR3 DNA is TGTGCCAGCAGCGAGGGACATAGGACCTACGAGCAGTACTTC. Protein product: CASSEGHRTYEQYF.

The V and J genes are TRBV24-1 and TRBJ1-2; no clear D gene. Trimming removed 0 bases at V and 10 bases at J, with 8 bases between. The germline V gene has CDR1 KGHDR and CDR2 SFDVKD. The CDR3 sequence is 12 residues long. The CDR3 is CATSDLRAHYTF. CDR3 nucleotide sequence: TGTGCCACCAGTGATTTGAGAGCCCACTACACCTTC.

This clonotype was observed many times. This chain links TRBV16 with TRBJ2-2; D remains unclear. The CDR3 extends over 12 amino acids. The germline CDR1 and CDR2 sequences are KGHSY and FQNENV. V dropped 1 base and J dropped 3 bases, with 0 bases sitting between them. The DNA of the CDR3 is TGTGCCAGCAGCCAATACACCGGGGAGCTGTTTTTT. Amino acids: CASSQYTGELFF.

The CDR3 reads CASRAGLAGGNEQFF. CDR3 DNA: TGTGCCAGCAGGGCGGGACTAGCGGGAGGGAATGAGCAGTTCTTC. This chain uses TRBV12-3 or TRBV12-4 with TRBJ2-1; 16 nucleotides match TRBD2. The CDR3 spans 15 residues. The V segment lost 6 bases and the J segment 7 bases; nucleotides outside the gene matches: 3.

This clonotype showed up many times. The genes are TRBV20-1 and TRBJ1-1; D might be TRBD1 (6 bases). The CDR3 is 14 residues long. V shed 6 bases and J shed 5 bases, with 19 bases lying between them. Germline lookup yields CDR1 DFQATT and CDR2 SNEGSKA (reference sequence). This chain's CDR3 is CSAHRRGARTEAFF. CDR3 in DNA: TGCAGTGCCCATAGGAGGGGGGCTCGAACTGAAGCTTTCTTT.

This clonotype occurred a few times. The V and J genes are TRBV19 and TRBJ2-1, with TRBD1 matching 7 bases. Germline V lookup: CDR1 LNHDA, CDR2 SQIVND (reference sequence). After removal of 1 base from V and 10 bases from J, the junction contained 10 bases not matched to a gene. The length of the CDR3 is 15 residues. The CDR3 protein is CASSIAPGQLGEQFF. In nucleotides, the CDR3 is TGTGCCAGTAGTATAGCACCGGGACAGCTAGGCGAGCAGTTCTTC.

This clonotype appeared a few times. The CDR3 loop is CASSYLATVQETQYF. The CDR3 bases are TGTGCCAGCAGTTATCTAGCGACAGTACAAGAGACCCAGTACTTC. The chain carries TRBV6-2 or TRBV6-3 and TRBJ2-5; tentative D call: TRBD2 (6 bases). Between the trimmed V and J ends, which lost 3 bases and 2 bases, there was a span of 13 bases. CDR1 is MNHEY and CDR2 is SVGEGT in the germline V gene. CDR3 length: 15 amino acids.

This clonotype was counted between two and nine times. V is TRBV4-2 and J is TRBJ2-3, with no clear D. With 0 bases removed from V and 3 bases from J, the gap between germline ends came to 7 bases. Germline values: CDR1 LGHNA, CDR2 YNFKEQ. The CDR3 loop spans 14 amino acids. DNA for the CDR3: TGTGCCAGCAGCCAAGATTACAAAACAGATACGCAGTATTTT. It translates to CASSQDYKTDTQYF.

CDR3 sequence: CASSPRTSGALGYEQYF. Written as DNA, the CDR3 is TGTGCCAGCAGCCCCCGGACTAGCGGGGCCCTTGGCTACGAGCAGTACTTC. The chain employs TRBV7-6 and TRBJ2-7; 12 nucleotides match TRBD2. CDR3 length equals 17 residues. The germline gives CDR1 SGHVS, CDR2 FNYEAQ. After removal of 5 bases from V and 3 bases from J, the junction contained 11 bases not matched to a gene.

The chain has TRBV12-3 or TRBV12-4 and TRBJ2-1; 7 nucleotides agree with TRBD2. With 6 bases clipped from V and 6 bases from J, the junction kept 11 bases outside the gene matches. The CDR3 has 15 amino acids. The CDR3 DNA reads TGTGCCAGCAGACCCCCTAGCGGCCAAGGCAATGAGCAGTTCTTC. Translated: CASRPPSGQGNEQFF.

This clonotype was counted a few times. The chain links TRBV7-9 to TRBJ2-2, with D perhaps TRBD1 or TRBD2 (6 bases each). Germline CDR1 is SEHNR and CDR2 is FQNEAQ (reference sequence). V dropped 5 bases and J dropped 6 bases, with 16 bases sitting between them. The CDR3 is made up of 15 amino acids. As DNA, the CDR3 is TGTGCCAGCAGCCAACAGGGACTTCTCCCCGGGGAGCTGTTTTTT. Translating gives CASSQQGLLPGELFF.